This T cell receptor beta chain is from a study of identical twins. TCRdb independently ran MiXCR on the 5' RACE reads; one entry per CDR3 protein. The sample records hundreds of thousands of distinct CDR3 sequences, around 6.1% being singletons. CDR1 and CDR2 (germline): SGHNT, YENEEA. The CDR3 contains 16 residues. Between the trimmed V and J ends, which lost 5 bases and 5 bases, there was a span of 18 bases. Input material: naive T cells sorted from blood. The source is a young man in good health. The J gene is TRBJ2-2, the V gene TRBV11-3; D might be TRBD2 (7 bases). CDR3 sequence (DNA): TGTGCCAGCAGCCCTCACGGAGGGAGGGGGACCGGGGAGCTGTTTTTT. This sequence encodes CASSPHGGRGTGELFF.